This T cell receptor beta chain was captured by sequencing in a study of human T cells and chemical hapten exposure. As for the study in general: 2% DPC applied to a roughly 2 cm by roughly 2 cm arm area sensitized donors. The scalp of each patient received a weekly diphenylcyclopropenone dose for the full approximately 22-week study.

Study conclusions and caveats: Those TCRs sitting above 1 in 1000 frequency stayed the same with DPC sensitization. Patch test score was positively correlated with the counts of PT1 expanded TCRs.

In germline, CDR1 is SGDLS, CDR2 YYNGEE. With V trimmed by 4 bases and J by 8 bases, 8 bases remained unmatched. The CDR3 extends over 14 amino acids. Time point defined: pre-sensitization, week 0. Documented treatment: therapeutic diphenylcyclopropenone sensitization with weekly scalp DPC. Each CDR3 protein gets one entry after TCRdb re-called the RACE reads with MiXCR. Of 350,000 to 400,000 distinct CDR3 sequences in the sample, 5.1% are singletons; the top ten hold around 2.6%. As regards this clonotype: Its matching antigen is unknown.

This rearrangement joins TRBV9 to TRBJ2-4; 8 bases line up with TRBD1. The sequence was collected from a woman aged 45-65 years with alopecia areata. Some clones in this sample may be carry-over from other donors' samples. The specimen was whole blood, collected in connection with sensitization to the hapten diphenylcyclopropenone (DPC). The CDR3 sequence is CASSPWTGTDIQYF. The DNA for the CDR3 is TGTGCCAGCAGCCCATGGACAGGGACTGACATTCAGTACTTC. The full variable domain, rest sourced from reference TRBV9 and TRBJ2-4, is DSGVTQTPKHLITATGQRVTLRCSPRSGDLSVYWYQQSLDQGLQFLIQYYNGEERAKGNILERFSAQQFPDLHSELNLSSLELGDSALYFCASSPWTGTDIQYFGAGTRLSVL.